This T cell receptor (beta chain) was sequenced in a study of T cells after yellow fever vaccination (dated by TCRdb to the late 2010s). A note on the overall study: The SMART-Seq v4 Ultra Low Input RNA kit was used to prepare libraries from fractions with low cell numbers. To follow T-cell clones before and after primary and booster YFV17D yellow fever vaccination, bulk TCR alpha and beta repertoires were sequenced over time. Blood was drawn at multiple timepoints before and after primary and secondary immunization, with bulk PBMC replicates and cell subsets isolated. The cohort comprised two healthy male donors, one aged 18 to 30 and one aged 30 to 40 years. What the authors observed across the whole study: FACS-sorted repertoires could contain abundant contaminating clonotypes from the bulk population, so computational filtering was required. After the booster, most of the clones that had expanded following primary vaccination were detected again (96% of CD4 and roughly 88% of CD8), which suggests that memory was broadly maintained. The study included only a couple of donors, which limits how far the findings can be generalized. The secondary T-cell response was found to be weaker but faster than the primary response, with a peak reached on day 5 rather than on day 15. A small fraction of clonotypes showed up in both the CD4 and CD8 compartments, probably as a result of convergent recombination.

TCR cDNA was synthesized by 5'RACE template switching, through which a universal primer site and unique molecular identifiers were introduced. cDNA synthesis was primed from both the TCR alpha and TCR beta constant segments. Two PCR steps were used to amplify libraries, with sample barcodes and sequencing adapters being added in the second step. Sequencing of libraries was done on Illumina HiSeq 2500 (2x100 bp) or NovaSeq (2x150 bp). On the study's bioinformatics: Demultiplexing of reads and collapsing into UMI consensus sequences were performed with MIGEC, and V(D)J alignment was carried out with MiXCR. Using edgeR on replicate PBMC samples, clonotypes were called vaccine-responding if FDR was below 0.01 and the log2 fold change was above 5 up to day 15. CD4 or CD8 identity was assigned to each bulk clonotype according to whether the clonotype was present at higher abundance in the sequenced CD4 repertoire or the sequenced CD8 repertoire. TCRdb passed the public sequencing reads through fastp at Q25 and MiXCR, retaining productive beta sequences. Each record represents a unique CDR3 protein, reported with the most common genes and DNA among its rows. The V and J calls were determined by TCRdb, not by the authors. The sample records hundreds of thousands of distinct CDR3 sequences, about 9.5% of which are singletons. More than 15% of the sample is held by the ten biggest clonotypes.

The CDR3 goes from the cysteine to the phenylalanine over 16 residues. The read is trimmed to its CDR3 DNA, 48 bases read in frame from base 1. The V end loses 6 bases and the J end loses 7 bases, and a stretch of 22 bases separates them. In regard to this clonotype: The target of this receptor is not known. Qualities for individual bases were not recorded, and no much larger clone is one base off.

The label giving this sample's treatment or condition can be read as: live attenuated yellow fever vaccine strain. At each blood-draw timepoint, two biological replicates of bulk PBMCs were collected. PBMCs were isolated from peripheral blood using a standard Ficoll-Paque protocol. TriZol was used to extract RNA from bulk PBMCs, from CD4 and CD8 fractions, and from dextramer-positive and dextramer-negative fractions. This receptor chain uses TRBV12-3 or TRBV12-4 and TRBJ2-1; matching of 6 bases hints at TRBD2 as the D gene. This material consisted of PBMCs, taken on the day of the first yellow fever vaccination. The receptor was isolated from a man in his late teens or twenties who received the YFV17D yellow fever vaccine. The DNA is TGTGCCAGCAGCCCGGAATACGGGGGACCAATAAATGAGCAGTTCTTC. Its translation is CASSPEYGGPINEQFF.